The 27 T cell receptor beta chains below were found in one sample sequenced in a study of blood T cell repertoires in COVID-19 (dated by TCRdb to 2020 to 2021). The library was obtained by the immunoSEQ multiplex PCR assay. This immuneACCESS table, as held by TCRdb, lists in-frame sequences with V and J called but not all clones. Of the missing ones, under half trace to an unresolved V gene in checked studies; the others have no known cause. Here the sample has approximately 350,000 clones; approximately 88% occur a single time. The ten largest clones represent approximately 3% of the sample. Sample: peripheral blood. These receptors originate from a woman in her twenties or thirties with COVID-19, enrolled during active disease.

V and J are TRBV13 and TRBJ1-6, with D tentatively TRBD1 (6 bases). The V and J ends lost 1 base and 0 bases respectively, with 13 bases between them. The V gene's germline CDR1 is PRHDT and CDR2 FYEKMQ (reference sequence). This CDR3 spans 18 amino acids. The CDR3 protein is CASSLVGHASSYNSPLHF. The CDR3 nucleotides read TGTGCCAGCAGCTTAGTGGGACACGCGAGCTCCTATAATTCACCCCTCCACTTT.

Here the CDR3 reads CASSFSQGVDEQYF. CDR3 DNA sequence: TGTGCCAGCAGTTTCTCTCAGGGGGTGGACGAGCAGTACTTC. V is TRBV28 and J is TRBJ2-7, with 7 nucleotides matching TRBD1. The germline gives CDR1 MDHEN, CDR2 SYDVKM. Unmatched junction bases numbered 7, after V lost 3 bases and J lost 5 bases. The CDR3 has 14 amino acids.

This clone was seen more than once but under ten times. The V and J genes are TRBV7-2 and TRBJ2-4; D remains ambiguous. The V and J ends lost 8 bases and 0 bases respectively, with 8 bases between them. Germline loops: CDR1 SGHTA, CDR2 FQGNSA. The CDR3 extends over 13 amino acids. The CDR3 loop reads CASEDAAKNIQYF. The DNA of the CDR3 is TGTGCCAGCGAGGATGCAGCCAAAAACATTCAGTACTTC.

In its sample, this clone was seen once. The CDR3 here is CASSEGQGQFF. CDR3 sequence (DNA): TGTGCCAGCAGCGAGGGACAGGGGCAGTTCTTC. The V call is TRBV6-5, the J call TRBJ2-1, with 9 bases matching TRBD1. This CDR3 has 11 amino acids. In germline, CDR1 is MNHEY, CDR2 SVGAGI. Trimming removed 6 bases from V and 12 bases from J; junction bases left unmatched: 3.

A single count supports this clone. The chain recombines TRBV25-1 with TRBJ1-1; a possible D gene is TRBD1 (5 bases). Germline CDR1 reads MGHDK; CDR2 reads SYGVNS. This CDR3 is built from 14 residues. The V gene lost 1 base and the J gene lost 5 bases, with 11 bases spanning the gap. The CDR3 loop is CASSELRQSTEAFF. The CDR3 nucleotides read TGTGCCAGCAGTGAATTGAGACAGAGTACTGAAGCTTTCTTT.

The chain combines TRBV6-5 with TRBJ2-3; 7 bases align to TRBD2. This CDR3 has 13 amino acids. Trimming at V came to 6 bases and at J to 3 bases, leaving 3 bases not matched to a gene. CDR1 is MNHEY and CDR2 is SVGAGI in the germline V gene. CDR3 coding DNA: TGTGCCAGCAGAGGGGAGGGGACAGATACGCAGTATTTT. Protein sequence: CASRGEGTDTQYF.

This chain uses TRBV28 with TRBJ2-1; 10 bases line up with TRBD2. The ends lost 10 bases at V and 10 bases at J; junction bases unmatched: 4. Germline CDR1 MDHEN, CDR2 SYDVKM. The CDR3 is made up of 11 amino acids. The CDR3 loop reads CAIAGGREQFF. CDR3 bases: TGTGCCATAGCGGGGGGACGAGAGCAGTTCTTC.

This chain uses TRBV5-1 with TRBJ1-1; D call uncertain. Germline V gives CDR1 SGHRS, CDR2 YFSETQ. The CDR3 sequence is 16 residues long. V lost 0 bases to trimming and J lost 1 base, with 13 bases between them. The CDR3 loop is CASSLGPGLPNTEAFF. In DNA form, the CDR3 reads TGCGCCAGCAGCTTGGGGCCCGGGTTACCGAACACTGAAGCTTTCTTT.

The chain recombines TRBV9 with TRBJ2-1, with D tentatively TRBD1 (5 bases). V shed 0 bases and J shed 12 bases, with 13 bases lying between them. The CDR3 extends over 13 amino acids. CDR1 SGDLS and CDR2 YYNGEE come from the germline V gene. The chain's CDR3 is CASSVEGGRGQFF. The CDR3 DNA reads TGTGCCAGCAGCGTAGAGGGTGGTAGGGGGCAGTTCTTC.

This chain uses TRBV27 with TRBJ1-2, with D maybe TRBD1 (6 bases). V lost 10 bases, J lost 2 bases, and 11 bases lay in between. The CDR3 is made up of 12 amino acids. Germline CDR1 is MNHEY and CDR2 is SMNVEV (reference sequence). In DNA form, the CDR3 reads TGTGCCATCGGGACACAAAACTATGGCTACACCTTC. It encodes CAIGTQNYGYTF.

This clone was picked up one time. The chain employs TRBV7-2 and TRBJ1-4; no definite D call. The ends were cut back, 1 base at V and 7 bases at J, with 10 bases in the middle. This CDR3 region has 14 residues. Germline loops: CDR1 SGHTA, CDR2 FQGNSA. The CDR3 DNA is TGTGCCAGCAGCTTAGGGGTCTCGGGTGAAAAACTGTTTTTT. It encodes CASSLGVSGEKLFF.

V is TRBV11-2 and J is TRBJ2-4, with 10 bases aligning to TRBD1. CDR1 is SGHAT and CDR2 is FQNNGV in the germline V gene. Trimming took 5 bases from V and 6 from J; bases not matched to a gene: 7. CDR3 size: 15 residues. The CDR3 DNA reads as TGTGCCAGCAGCCCCGGGACAGGGGACGGAAACATTCAGTACTTC. It translates to CASSPGTGDGNIQYF.

DNA for the CDR3: TGTGCCAGCAGTGAAAGGACAGGGGGTGTCCATGGCTACACCTTC. Translated: CASSERTGGVHGYTF. This chain connects TRBV6-4 to TRBJ1-2; 10 nucleotides line up with TRBD1. The CDR3 totals 15 residues. Unmatched junction bases numbered 7, after V lost 3 bases and J lost 6 bases. CDR1 is MRHNA and CDR2 is SNTAGT in the germline V gene.

The V gene is TRBV23-1, the J gene TRBJ1-1; no reliable D call. TRBV23-1 is filed as an ORF, its function uncertain. Between the trimmed V and J ends, which lost 1 base and 8 bases, there was a span of 20 bases. The CDR3 is 16 amino acids. The CDR3 DNA reads as TGCGCCAGCAGTCAATACGCCCGGGAGGGTTGGACGGAAGCTTTCTTT. This encodes CASSQYAREGWTEAFF.

This clone was seen once. V is TRBV5-1 and J is TRBJ2-1, with a tentative D call TRBD1 (5 bases). V dropped 4 bases and J dropped 6 bases, with 11 bases sitting between them. CDR3 length equals 13 residues. Per the germline V gene, CDR1 is SGHRS and CDR2 is YFSETQ. CDR3 protein: CASSQGHFNEQFF. CDR3 coding DNA: TGCGCCAGCAGCCAAGGACATTTCAATGAGCAGTTCTTC.

The chain employs TRBV10-1 and TRBJ2-2; TRBD1 aligns across 8 bases. J was trimmed by 4 bases and V by 5 bases; bases with no gene match: 15. The CDR3 contains 18 residues. CDR1 WNHNN and CDR2 SYGVQD come from the germline V gene (reference sequence). As DNA, the CDR3 is TGCGCCAGCAGTCCCGGGGGCCAAACTACAGGGGGCACCGGGGAGCTGTTTTTT. Amino acids: CASSPGGQTTGGTGELFF.

The V call is TRBV10-3, the J call TRBJ1-3; TRBD1 matches at 7 bases. V was clipped by 6 bases and J by 0 bases; unmatched bases: 5. The germline V gene has CDR1 ENHRY and CDR2 SYGVKD. This CDR3 region has 15 residues. CDR3 residues: CAISQDRASGNTIYF. DNA of the CDR3: TGTGCCATCAGCCAAGACAGGGCCTCTGGAAACACCATATATTTT.

The chain couples TRBV4-3 to TRBJ1-3, with D tentatively TRBD1 (6 bases). Germline CDR1 is LGHNA and CDR2 is YSLEER. The V end was cut by 2 bases, the J end by 2 bases, with 10 bases between. The CDR3 length is 15 residues. DNA of the CDR3: TGCGCCAGCAGCCAAACCCCAGGGGCTGGAAACACCATATATTTT. Translating gives CASSQTPGAGNTIYF.

V is TRBV3-1 (or the pseudogene TRBV3-2) and J is TRBJ1-4; no definite D call. V was pared by 2 bases and J by 7 bases, with 14 bases between. The CDR3 has 15 residues. The germline gives CDR1 LGHDT, CDR2 YNNKEL (reference sequence). DNA of the CDR3: TGTGCCAGCAGCCAAACGTACAGTGCCCGTGAAAAACTGTTTTTT. Amino acid sequence: CASSQTYSAREKLFF.

The rearrangement uses TRBV7-2 and TRBJ2-5; 8 nucleotides agree with TRBD1. Germline V gene sequence: CDR1 SGHTA, CDR2 FQGNSA. J was trimmed by 1 base and V by 1 base; bases with no gene match: 2. The length of the CDR3 is 15 residues. The CDR3 reads CASSLGDRGQETQYF. DNA for the CDR3: TGTGCCAGCAGCTTAGGTGACAGGGGCCAAGAGACCCAGTACTTC.

The count of this clone is one. The chain is built from TRBV4-3 and TRBJ2-3; weak D call: TRBD2 (6 bases). Germline V CDR1 and CDR2: LGHNA, YSLEER. The germline V and J ends were trimmed by 0 bases and 11 bases, with 15 bases remaining between them. This CDR3 comprises 14 residues. The CDR3 loop reads CASSQDGTGRVQYF. CDR3 DNA sequence: TGCGCCAGCAGCCAAGATGGGACTGGCCGCGTGCAGTATTTT.

This rearrangement joins TRBV7-2 to TRBJ2-5; no clear D gene. The CDR3 loop spans 14 amino acids. V was shortened by 3 bases and J by 1 base, with 9 bases between the two germline ends. Germline-derived CDR1 and CDR2 are SGHTA and FQGNSA. The CDR3 loop is CASSFRVIQETQYF. The CDR3 DNA follows: TGTGCCAGCAGCTTTCGGGTGATCCAAGAGACCCAGTACTTC.

The chain recombines TRBV3-1 (or the pseudogene TRBV3-2) with TRBJ2-5, with D possibly being TRBD2 (6 bases). CDR3 length: 14 amino acids. Germline V gene data show CDR1 as LGHDT and CDR2 as YNNKEL (reference sequence). Trimming took 0 bases from V and 5 from J, leaving 10 bases between them. The CDR3 nucleotides are TGTGCCAGCAGCCAAGATCTGGGGAGGGAGACCCAGTACTTC. It translates to CASSQDLGRETQYF.

This chain uses TRBV19 with TRBJ1-1; 7 bases match TRBD1. CDR1 and CDR2 from the germline V gene are LNHDA and SQIVND (reference sequence). There are 15 residues in the CDR3. V gave up 8 bases and J gave up 0 bases; unmatched junction bases: 9. In DNA form, the CDR3 reads TGTGCCAGTCTAACCGGGGACAGTTTGAACACTGAAGCTTTCTTT. Amino acid sequence: CASLTGDSLNTEAFF.

The CDR3, as DNA: TGCAGTGCTAGTCAGCACAGCAACACCGGGGAGCTGTTTTTT. It translates to CSASQHSNTGELFF. The genes are TRBV20-1 and TRBJ2-2; D remains ambiguous. The ends were cut back, 3 bases at V and 2 bases at J, with 10 bases in the middle. Germline V gene data show CDR1 as DFQATT and CDR2 as SNEGSKA (reference sequence). CDR3 length: 14 residues.

CDR3 nucleotides: TGTGCCAGTAGTCCAGACAGGGCCTCCTACTATGGCTACACCTTC. Translation: CASSPDRASYYGYTF. The chain combines TRBV19 with TRBJ1-2, with 7 bases aligning to TRBD1. The germline CDR1 and CDR2 sequences are LNHDA and SQIVND (reference sequence). After removal of 5 bases from V and 3 bases from J, the junction contained 9 bases not matched to a gene. The CDR3 is made up of 15 amino acids. The whole variable domain, filled in from reference TRBV19 and TRBJ1-2, reads DGGITQSPKYLFRKEGQNVTLSCEQNLNHDAMYWYRQDPGQGLRLIYYSQIVNDFQKGDIAEGYSVSREKKESFPLTVTSAQKNPTAFYLCASSPDRASYYGYTFGSGTRLTVV.

The chain combines TRBV11-3 with TRBJ2-1; TRBD1 matches at 11 bases. Germline CDR1 and CDR2: SGHNT and YENEEA. The trim removed 5 bases at V and 8 bases at J, leaving 11 bases unmatched. This CDR3 is built from 16 residues. The CDR3 bases are TGTGCCAGCAGCGCTCGGACAGGGGGCTTAGGGCATGAGCAGTTCTTC. Translating gives CASSARTGGLGHEQFF.